The clone carrying this TCR beta chain showed up just once. This record belongs to a study of PD-L1 blockade in urothelial cancer. Turning to the study itself: Counts from blood samples showed a median of roughly 150,000 T cells.

Time point indicated: peripheral blood 6 weeks after treatment start. The study enrolled patients with locally advanced or metastatic urothelial carcinoma. V lost 2 bases, J lost 1 base, and 8 bases lay in between. Germline V gene lookup returns CDR1 SGHRS and CDR2 YFSETQ. This CDR3 region has 14 residues. Using immunoSEQ multiplex PCR, the repertoire was profiled, and TCRdb retains in-frame clones only, with some absent. The data hold 120,000 or so clones, with roughly 88% observed a single time. The sample was PBMCs, taken around atezolizumab (anti-PD-L1) treatment. This TCR was sampled from a man aged 45 to 65 with urothelial cancer. The chain combines TRBV5-1 with TRBJ2-3; D call uncertain. CDR3 bases: TGCGCCAGCAGCTTTACGGTGGGCACAGATACGCAGTATTTT. Protein: CASSFTVGTDTQYF.